This entry describes one T cell receptor beta chain. The data belong to a study of T cells of healthy individuals. Germline V gives CDR1 LNHDA, CDR2 SQIVND (reference sequence). The CDR3 is made up of 13 amino acids. J lost 5 bases, V lost 5 bases, and 4 bases had no gene match. TCRdb independently ran MiXCR on the 5' RACE reads; one entry per CDR3 protein. The sample has about 41,000 distinct CDR3 sequences; approximately 4.9% are singletons. The source is a human donor in good health. The genes are TRBV19 and TRBJ2-5, with 8 bases that match TRBD1. In DNA, the CDR3 is TGTGCCAGTAGTCCCTGGACAGGGGAGACCCAGTACTTC. It yields the protein CASSPWTGETQYF.